Listed below are T cell receptor beta chains from one sample, sequenced in a study of response to subunit inactivated influenza vaccine. Using its own MiXCR run on the RT-PCR reads, TCRdb lists one record per CDR3 protein. The sample yields approximately 480,000 distinct CDR3 sequences, approximately 11% seen once. The sample was PBMCs from blood, taken about 40 days after vaccination. The receptors were gathered from a man in his fifties or sixties who received an inactivated influenza vaccine. The CDR3 runs from the conserved cysteine through the conserved F or W. Each record gives: D gene, J gene, V gene, clone size, CDR3 DNA, CDR3 protein. A D gene is named only where the DNA matches it firmly. Some rows have no size entry. The others give once, few or many, or a class for an expanded clone.

D gene: TRBD1; J gene: TRBJ2-1; V gene: TRBV7-2; clone size: .; CDR3 DNA: TGTGCCAGCAGCCCTAGGACAGGTGACAATGAGCAGTTCTTC; CDR3 protein: CASSPRTGDNEQFF
D gene: .; J gene: TRBJ2-3; V gene: TRBV7-2; clone size: many; CDR3 DNA: TGTGCCAGCAGCCCCGGCGGGACAGTAGGCACAGATACGCAGTATTTT; CDR3 protein: CASSPGGTVGTDTQYF
D gene: .; J gene: TRBJ2-7; V gene: TRBV11-2; clone size: many; CDR3 DNA: TGTGCCAGCAGCTTTGGTAGTATCGACGAGCAGTACTTC; CDR3 protein: CASSFGSIDEQYF
D gene: TRBD2; J gene: TRBJ2-3; V gene: TRBV11-2; clone size: many; CDR3 DNA: TGTGCCAGCAGCTTAGTCTTTGCGGGACTAGCGGCCCCATATGCAGATACGCAGTATTTT; CDR3 protein: CASSLVFAGLAAPYADTQYF
D gene: .; J gene: TRBJ2-7; V gene: TRBV10-3; clone size: .; CDR3 DNA: TGTGCCATCAGTGACGGACACAGCTCCTACGAGCAGTACTTC; CDR3 protein: CAISDGHSSYEQYF
D gene: .; J gene: TRBJ2-2; V gene: TRBV20-1; clone size: few; CDR3 DNA: TGCAGTGCTATGGGACCTAAGACAGTAGGCGGGGAGCTGTTTTTT; CDR3 protein: CSAMGPKTVGGELFF
D gene: TRBD2; J gene: TRBJ2-7; V gene: TRBV18; clone size: .; CDR3 DNA: TGTGCCAGCTCACCGGGGACTAGACCCTACGAGCAGTACTTC; CDR3 protein: CASSPGTRPYEQYF
D gene: .; J gene: TRBJ1-1; V gene: TRBV5-1; clone size: .; CDR3 DNA: TGCGCCAGCAGCCAGCCCGGGGCGGCTATGAACACTGAAGCTTTCTTT; CDR3 protein: CASSQPGAAMNTEAFF
D gene: .; J gene: TRBJ2-1; V gene: TRBV7-9; clone size: few; CDR3 DNA: TGTGCCAGCATCGAGATGAGATTGGAGCAGTTCTTC; CDR3 protein: CASIEMRLEQFF
D gene: .; J gene: TRBJ2-5; V gene: TRBV20-1; clone size: .; CDR3 DNA: TGCAGTGCTAGACAGGTTTTCGGGCAGGGGGGCGAGACCCAGTACTTC; CDR3 protein: CSARQVFGQGGETQYF